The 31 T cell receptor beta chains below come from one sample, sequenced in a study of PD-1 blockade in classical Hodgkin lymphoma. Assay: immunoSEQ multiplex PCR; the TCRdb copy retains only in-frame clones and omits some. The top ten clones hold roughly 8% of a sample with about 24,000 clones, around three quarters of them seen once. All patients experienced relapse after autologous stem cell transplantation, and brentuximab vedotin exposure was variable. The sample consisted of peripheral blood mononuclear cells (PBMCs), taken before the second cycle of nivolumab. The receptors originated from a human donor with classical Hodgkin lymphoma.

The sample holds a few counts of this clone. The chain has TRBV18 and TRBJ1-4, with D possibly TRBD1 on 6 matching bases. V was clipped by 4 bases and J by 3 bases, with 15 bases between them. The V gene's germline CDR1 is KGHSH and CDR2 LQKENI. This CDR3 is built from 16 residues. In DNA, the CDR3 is TGTGCCAGCTCACGGTCGAAGGGGGAGTCTAATGAAAAACTGTTTTTT. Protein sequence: CASSRSKGESNEKLFF.

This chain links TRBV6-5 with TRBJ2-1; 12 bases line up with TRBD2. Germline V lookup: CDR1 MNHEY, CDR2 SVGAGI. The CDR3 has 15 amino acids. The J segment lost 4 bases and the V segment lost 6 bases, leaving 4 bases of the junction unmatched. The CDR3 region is CASRSGTSGYNEQFF. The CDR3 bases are TGTGCCAGCAGATCCGGGACTAGCGGGTACAATGAGCAGTTCTTC.

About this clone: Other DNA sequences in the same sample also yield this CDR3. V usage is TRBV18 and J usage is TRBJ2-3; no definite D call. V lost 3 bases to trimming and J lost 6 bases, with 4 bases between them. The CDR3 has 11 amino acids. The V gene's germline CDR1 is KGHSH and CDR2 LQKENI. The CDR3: CASSPWDTQYF. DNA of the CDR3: TGTGCCAGCTCACCCTGGGATACGCAGTATTTT.

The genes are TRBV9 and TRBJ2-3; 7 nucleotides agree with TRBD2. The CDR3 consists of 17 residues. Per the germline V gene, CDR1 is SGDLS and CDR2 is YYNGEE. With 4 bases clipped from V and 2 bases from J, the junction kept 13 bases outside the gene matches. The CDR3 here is CASSRPGDYPHTDTQYF. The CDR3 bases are TGTGCCAGCAGCCGCCCGGGGGACTATCCTCACACAGATACGCAGTATTTT.

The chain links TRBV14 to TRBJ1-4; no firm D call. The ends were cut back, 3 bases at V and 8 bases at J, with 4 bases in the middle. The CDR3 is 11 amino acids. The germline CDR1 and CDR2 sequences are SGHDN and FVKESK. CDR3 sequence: CASSHGEKLFF. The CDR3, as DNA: TGTGCCAGCAGCCATGGCGAAAAACTGTTTTTT.

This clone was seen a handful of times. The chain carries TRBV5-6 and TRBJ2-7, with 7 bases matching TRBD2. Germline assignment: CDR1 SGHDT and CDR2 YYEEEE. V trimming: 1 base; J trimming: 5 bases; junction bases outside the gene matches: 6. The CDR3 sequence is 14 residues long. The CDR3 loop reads CASSLLAREDEQYF. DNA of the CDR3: TGTGCCAGCAGCTTGCTGGCACGGGAGGACGAGCAGTACTTC.

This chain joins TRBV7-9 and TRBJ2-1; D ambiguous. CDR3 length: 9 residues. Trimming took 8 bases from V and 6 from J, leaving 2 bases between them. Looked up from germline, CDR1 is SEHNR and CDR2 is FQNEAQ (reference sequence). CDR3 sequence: CASPNEQFF. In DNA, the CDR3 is TGTGCCAGCCCCAATGAGCAGTTCTTC.

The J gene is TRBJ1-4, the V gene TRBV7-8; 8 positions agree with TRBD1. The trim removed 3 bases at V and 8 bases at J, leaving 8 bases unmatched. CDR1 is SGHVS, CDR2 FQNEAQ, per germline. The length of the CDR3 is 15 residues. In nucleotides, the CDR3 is TGTGCCAGCAGCTTTAACCAGGGGGCTGCGGAAAAACTGTTTTTT. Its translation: CASSFNQGAAEKLFF.

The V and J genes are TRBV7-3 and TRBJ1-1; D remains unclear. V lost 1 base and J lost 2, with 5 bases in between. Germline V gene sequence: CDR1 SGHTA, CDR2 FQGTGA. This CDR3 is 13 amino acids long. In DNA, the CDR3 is TGTGCCAGCAGCTTAAACAGCAACACTGAAGCTTTCTTT. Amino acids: CASSLNSNTEAFF.

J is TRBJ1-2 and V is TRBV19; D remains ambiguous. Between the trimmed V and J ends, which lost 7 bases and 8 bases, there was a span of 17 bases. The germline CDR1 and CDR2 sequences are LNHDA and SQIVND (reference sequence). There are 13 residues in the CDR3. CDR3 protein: CASTVGPARGYTF. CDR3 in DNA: TGTGCCAGTACGGTAGGCCCTGCCCGGGGCTACACCTTC.

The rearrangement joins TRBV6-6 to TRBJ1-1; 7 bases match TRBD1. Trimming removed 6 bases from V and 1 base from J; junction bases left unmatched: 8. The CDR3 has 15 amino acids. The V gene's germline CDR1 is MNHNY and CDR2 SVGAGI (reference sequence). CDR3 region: CASSPTRQGNTEAFF. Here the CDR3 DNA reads TGTGCCAGCAGCCCCACGCGACAGGGGAACACTGAAGCTTTCTTT.

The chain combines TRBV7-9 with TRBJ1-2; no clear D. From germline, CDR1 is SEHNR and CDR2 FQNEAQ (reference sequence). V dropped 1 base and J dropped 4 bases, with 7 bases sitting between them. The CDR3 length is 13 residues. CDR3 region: CASSLGGVYGYTF. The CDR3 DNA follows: TGTGCCAGCAGCTTAGGAGGTGTCTATGGCTACACCTTC. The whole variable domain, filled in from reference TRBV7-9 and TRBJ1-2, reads DTGVSQNPRHKITKRGQNVTFRCDPISEHNRLYWYRQTLGQGPEFLTYFQNEAQLEKSRLLSDRFSAERPKGSFSTLEIQRTEQGDSAMYLCASSLGGVYGYTFGSGTRLTVV.

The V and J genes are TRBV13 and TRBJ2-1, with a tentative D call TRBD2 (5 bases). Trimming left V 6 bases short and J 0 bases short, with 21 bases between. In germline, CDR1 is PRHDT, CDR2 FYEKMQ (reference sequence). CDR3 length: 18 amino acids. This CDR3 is CASRDFNGSPSSYNEQFF. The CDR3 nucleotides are TGTGCCAGCAGGGACTTTAATGGGTCCCCTAGCTCCTACAATGAGCAGTTCTTC.

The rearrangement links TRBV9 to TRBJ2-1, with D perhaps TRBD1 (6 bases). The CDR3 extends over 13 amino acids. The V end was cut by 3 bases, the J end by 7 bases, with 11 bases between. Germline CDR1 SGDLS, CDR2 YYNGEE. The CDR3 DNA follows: TGTGCCAGCAGCGCAGGGGCCCTAAATGAGCAGTTCTTC. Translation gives CASSAGALNEQFF.

The CDR3 is CASSLSGAGFGQPQHF. CDR3 nucleotide sequence: TGCGCCAGCAGCTTGAGCGGAGCTGGGTTCGGCCAGCCCCAGCATTTT. This chain joins TRBV5-1 and TRBJ1-5; D uncertain. CDR3 length: 16 residues. Trimming removed 1 base at V and 7 bases at J, with 18 bases between. Germline V gives CDR1 SGHRS, CDR2 YFSETQ.

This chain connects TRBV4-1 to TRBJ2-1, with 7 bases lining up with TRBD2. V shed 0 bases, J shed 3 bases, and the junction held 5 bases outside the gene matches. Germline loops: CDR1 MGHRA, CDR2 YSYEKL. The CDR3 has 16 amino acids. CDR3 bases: TGCGCCAGCAGCCAAGAATATAGCGGGCTCTACAATGAGCAGTTCTTC. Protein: CASSQEYSGLYNEQFF.

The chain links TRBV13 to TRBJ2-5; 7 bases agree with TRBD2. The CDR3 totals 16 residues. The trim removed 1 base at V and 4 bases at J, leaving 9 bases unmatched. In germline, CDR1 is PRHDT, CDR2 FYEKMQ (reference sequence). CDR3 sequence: CASSLALAGGGETQYF. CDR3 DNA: TGTGCCAGCAGCTTAGCCTTAGCGGGTGGGGGAGAGACCCAGTACTTC.

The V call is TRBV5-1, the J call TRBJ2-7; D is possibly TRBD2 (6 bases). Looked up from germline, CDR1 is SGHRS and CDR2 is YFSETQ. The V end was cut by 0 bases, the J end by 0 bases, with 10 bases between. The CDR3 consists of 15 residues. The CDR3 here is CASSLAGRSSYEQYF. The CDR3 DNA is TGCGCCAGCAGCTTGGCAGGGAGGAGCTCCTACGAGCAGTACTTC. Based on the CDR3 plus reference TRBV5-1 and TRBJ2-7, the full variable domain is KAGVTQTPRYLIKTRGQQVTLSCSPISGHRSVSWYQQTPGQGLQFLFEYFSETQRNKGNFPGRFSGRQFSNSRSEMNVSTLELGDSALYLCASSLAGRSSYEQYFGPGTRLTVT.

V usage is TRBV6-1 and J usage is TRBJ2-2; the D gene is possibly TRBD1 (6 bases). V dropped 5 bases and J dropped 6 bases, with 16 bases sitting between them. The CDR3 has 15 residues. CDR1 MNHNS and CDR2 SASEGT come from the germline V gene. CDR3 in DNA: TGTGCCAGCAGTTTACTCACAGGGACCCCCGGGGAGCTGTTTTTT. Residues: CASSLLTGTPGELFF.

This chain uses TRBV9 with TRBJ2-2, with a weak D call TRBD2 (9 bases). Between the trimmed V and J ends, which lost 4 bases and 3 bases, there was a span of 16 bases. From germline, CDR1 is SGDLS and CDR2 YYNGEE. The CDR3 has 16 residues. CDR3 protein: CASSSGGGRDTGELFF. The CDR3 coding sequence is TGTGCCAGCAGCTCAGGGGGCGGGAGGGACACCGGGGAGCTGTTTTTT.

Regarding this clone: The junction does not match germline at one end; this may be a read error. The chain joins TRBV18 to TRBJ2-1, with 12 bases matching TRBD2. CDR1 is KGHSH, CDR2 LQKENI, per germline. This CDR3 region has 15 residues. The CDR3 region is CASSPLAGGSNEQFF. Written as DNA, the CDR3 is TGTGCCAGCTCCCCACTAGCGGGAGGTTCCAATGAGCAGTTCTTC.

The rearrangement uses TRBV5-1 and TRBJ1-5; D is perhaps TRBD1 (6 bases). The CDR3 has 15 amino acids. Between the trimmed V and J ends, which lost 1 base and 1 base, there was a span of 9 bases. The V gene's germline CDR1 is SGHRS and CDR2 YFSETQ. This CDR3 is CASSLFGGSNQPQHF. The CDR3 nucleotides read TGCGCCAGCAGCTTGTTCGGGGGCAGCAATCAGCCCCAGCATTTT.

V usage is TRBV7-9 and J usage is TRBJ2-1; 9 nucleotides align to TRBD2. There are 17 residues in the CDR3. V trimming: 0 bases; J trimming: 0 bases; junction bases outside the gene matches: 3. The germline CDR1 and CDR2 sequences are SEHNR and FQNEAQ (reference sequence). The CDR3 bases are TGTGCCAGCAGCTTAGCCAATAGCGGGAGCTCCTACAATGAGCAGTTCTTC. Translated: CASSLANSGSSYNEQFF.

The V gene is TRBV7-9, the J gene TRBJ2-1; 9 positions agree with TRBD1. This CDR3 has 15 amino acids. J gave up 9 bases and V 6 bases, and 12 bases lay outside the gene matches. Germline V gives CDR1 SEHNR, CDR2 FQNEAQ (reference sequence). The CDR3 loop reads CASRDAGTGRAEQFF. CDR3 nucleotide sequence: TGTGCCAGCAGGGATGCCGGGACAGGGAGGGCTGAGCAGTTCTTC.

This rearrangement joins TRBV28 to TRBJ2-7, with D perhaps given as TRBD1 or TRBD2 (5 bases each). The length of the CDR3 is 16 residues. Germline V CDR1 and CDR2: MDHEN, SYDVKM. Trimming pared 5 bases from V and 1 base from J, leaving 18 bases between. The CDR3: CASSLIGTGRSYEQYF. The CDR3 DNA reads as TGTGCCAGCAGTCTTATAGGGACGGGAAGGTCCTACGAGCAGTACTTC.

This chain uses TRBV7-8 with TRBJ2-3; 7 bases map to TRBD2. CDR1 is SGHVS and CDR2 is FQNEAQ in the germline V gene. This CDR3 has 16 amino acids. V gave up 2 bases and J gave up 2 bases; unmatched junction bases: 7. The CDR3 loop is CASSLRVAGNTDTQYF. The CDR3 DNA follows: TGTGCCAGCAGCTTAAGGGTAGCGGGTAACACAGATACGCAGTATTTT.

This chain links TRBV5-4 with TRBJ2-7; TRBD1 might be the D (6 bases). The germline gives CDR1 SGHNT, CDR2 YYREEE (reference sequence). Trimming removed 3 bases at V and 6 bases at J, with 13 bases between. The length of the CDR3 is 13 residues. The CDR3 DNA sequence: TGTGCCAGCAGCTCCTTGACAGGCATCGAGCAGTACTTC. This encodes CASSSLTGIEQYF.

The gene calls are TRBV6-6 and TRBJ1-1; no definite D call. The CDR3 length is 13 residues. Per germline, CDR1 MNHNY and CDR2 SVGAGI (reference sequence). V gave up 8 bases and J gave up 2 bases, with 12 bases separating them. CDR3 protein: CASGPGSNTEAFF. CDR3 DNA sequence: TGTGCCAGCGGACCGGGATCCAACACTGAAGCTTTCTTT.

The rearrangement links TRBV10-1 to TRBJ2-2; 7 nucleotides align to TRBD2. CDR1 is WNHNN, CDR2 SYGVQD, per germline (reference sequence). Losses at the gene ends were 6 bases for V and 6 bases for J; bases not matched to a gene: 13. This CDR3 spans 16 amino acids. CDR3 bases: TGCGCCAGCAGCGCCTACCGGGCGGGAGACGCCGGGGAGCTGTTTTTT. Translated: CASSAYRAGDAGELFF.

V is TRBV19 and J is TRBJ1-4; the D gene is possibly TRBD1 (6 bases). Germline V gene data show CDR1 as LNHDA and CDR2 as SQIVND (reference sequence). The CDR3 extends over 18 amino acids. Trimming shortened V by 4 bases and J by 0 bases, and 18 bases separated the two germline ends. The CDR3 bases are TGTGCCAGTAGTAGAGGGGGGGGAGAGTCGGCAACTAATGAAAAACTGTTTTTT. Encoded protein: CASSRGGGESATNEKLFF.

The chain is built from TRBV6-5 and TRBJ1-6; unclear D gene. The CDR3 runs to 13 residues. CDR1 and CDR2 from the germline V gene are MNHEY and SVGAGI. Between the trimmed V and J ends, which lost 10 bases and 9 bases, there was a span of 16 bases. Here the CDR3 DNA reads TGTGCCACCTTAGGGCAGAGTGGTTCACCCCTCCACTTT. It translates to CATLGQSGSPLHF.